This T cell receptor beta chain emerged from a study of cytomegalovirus exposure and HLA in healthy donors. Study-wide context: Of all 400 or so donors who were genotyped, roughly 81% belonged to the Caucasian-associated ancestry cluster.

Study-wide findings and caveats: TCR beta chains numbering 164 were designated cytomegalovirus-associated. TCR beta sequences reportedly predicted the HLA-A and HLA-B alleles of most subjects accurately. Later on, analysis showed that most CMV-associated TCR beta chains appeared to be HLA-restricted.

For this clone: Its antigen is not known.

With 60 Vbeta and 13 Jbeta primers, the PCR was carried out. Profiling relied on immunoSEQ multiplex PCR, and the TCRdb table lists in-frame clones only, not all of them. This sample has approximately 190,000 clones, with 80% to 85% found just once. CDR3 length: 17 amino acids. V was pared by 5 bases and J by 1 base, with 10 bases of the junction left unmatched. In germline, CDR1 is SGHTA, CDR2 FQGNSA. Source material: PBMCs. The chain uses TRBV7-2 and TRBJ2-2; 7 nucleotides line up with TRBD2. This receptor was taken from a young woman in good health and CMV-seronegative. CDR3 nucleotides: TGTGCCAGCAGCGAAACAGTGGCTAGCGGGAACACCGGGGAGCTGTTTTTT. It encodes CASSETVASGNTGELFF.